This T cell receptor beta chain was identified during a study of Ad26.COV2.S vaccination and SARS-CoV-2 variants. In the study overall: Participants got Ad26.COV2.S intramuscularly, once or twice 56 days apart.

The CDR3 contains 14 residues. Germline assignment: CDR1 SQVTM and CDR2 ANQGSEA. Unmatched junction bases numbered 3, after V lost 1 base and J lost 2 bases. Study conclusions and caveats: In TCR breadth and depth analyses, total T cell responses may have been underestimated. Placebo recipients trailed vaccine recipients in spike-specific TCR breadth.

Clones were read by immunoSEQ multiplex PCR, and TCRdb kept only the in-frame ones, dropping some. Of 330,000 or so clones in the sample, roughly 90% were seen once. The treatment here: 15 to 20 received Ad26.COV2.S at low or high dose, single or two shots; five or six received placebo; per-sample allocation not given. Sampling was performed 63 days after the first vaccine or placebo injection. Remarks on this clone: The antigen remains unidentified.

This clonotype was obtained from a person aged 18-60 years who received the Ad26.COV2.S COVID-19 vaccine or a placebo. This chain joins TRBV29-1 and TRBJ2-3; 7 bases match TRBD1. The material sequenced was peripheral blood, taken in a trial of Ad26.COV2.S vaccine versus placebo. The CDR3 spells CSVEGTGLTDTQYF. The CDR3 bases are TGCAGCGTTGAAGGGACAGGACTCACAGATACGCAGTATTTT.